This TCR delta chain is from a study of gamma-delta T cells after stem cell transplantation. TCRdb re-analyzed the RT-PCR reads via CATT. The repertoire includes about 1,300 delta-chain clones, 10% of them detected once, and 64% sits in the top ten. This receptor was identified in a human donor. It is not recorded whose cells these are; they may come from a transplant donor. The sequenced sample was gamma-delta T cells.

The CDR3 here is CACDTVPSHLLSENGDKLIF. The CDR3 DNA reads as TGTGCCTGTGACACCGTTCCTTCCCACTTGTTATCGGAAAATGGCGATAAACTCATCTTT. The J gene is TRDJ1; the V gene was not called; the table names TRDD3, a call not compared with the DNA. CDR3 length equals 20 residues.